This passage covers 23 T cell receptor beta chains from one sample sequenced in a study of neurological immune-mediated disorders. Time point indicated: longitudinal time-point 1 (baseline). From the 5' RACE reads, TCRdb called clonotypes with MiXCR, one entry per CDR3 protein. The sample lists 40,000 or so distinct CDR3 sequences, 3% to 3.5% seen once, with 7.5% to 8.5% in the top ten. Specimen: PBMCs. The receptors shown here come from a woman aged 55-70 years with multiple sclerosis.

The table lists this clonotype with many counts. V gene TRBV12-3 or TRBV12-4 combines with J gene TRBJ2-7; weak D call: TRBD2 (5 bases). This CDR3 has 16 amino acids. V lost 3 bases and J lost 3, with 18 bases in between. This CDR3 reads CASSFLPSGRRYEQYF. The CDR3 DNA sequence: TGTGCCAGCAGTTTTTTGCCCTCGGGGAGACGCTACGAGCAGTACTTC.

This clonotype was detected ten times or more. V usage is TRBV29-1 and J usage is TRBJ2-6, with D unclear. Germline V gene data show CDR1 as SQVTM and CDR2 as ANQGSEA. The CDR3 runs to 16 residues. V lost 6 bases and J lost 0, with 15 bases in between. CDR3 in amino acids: CSVETDLNSGANVLTF. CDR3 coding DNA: TGCAGCGTCGAGACCGACCTGAACTCTGGGGCCAACGTCCTGACTTTC.

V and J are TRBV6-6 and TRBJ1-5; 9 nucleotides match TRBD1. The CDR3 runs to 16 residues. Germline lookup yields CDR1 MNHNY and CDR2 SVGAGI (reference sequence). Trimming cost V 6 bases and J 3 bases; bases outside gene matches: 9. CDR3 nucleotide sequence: TGTGCCAGCAGCGCCTCCCGGGACAGGGACAATCAGCCCCAGCATTTT. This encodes CASSASRDRDNQPQHF.

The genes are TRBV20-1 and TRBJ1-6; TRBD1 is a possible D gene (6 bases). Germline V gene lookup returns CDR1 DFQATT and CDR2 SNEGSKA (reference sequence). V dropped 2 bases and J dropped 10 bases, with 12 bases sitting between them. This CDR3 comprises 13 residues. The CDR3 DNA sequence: TGCAGTGCTAGATGGGCAGGGGAGTCACCCCTCCACTTT. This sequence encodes CSARWAGESPLHF.

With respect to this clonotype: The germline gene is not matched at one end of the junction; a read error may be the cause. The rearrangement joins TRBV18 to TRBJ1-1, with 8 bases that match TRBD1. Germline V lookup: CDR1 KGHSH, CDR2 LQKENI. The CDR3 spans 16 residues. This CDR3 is CASLPLLTGDNTEAFF. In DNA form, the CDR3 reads TGTGCCAGCTTACCACTCCTGACAGGGGATAACACTGAAGCTTTCTTT.

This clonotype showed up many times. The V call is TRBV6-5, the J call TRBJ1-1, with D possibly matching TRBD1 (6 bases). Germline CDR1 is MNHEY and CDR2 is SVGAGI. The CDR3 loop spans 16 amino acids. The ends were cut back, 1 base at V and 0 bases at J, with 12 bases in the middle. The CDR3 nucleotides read TGTGCCAGCAGTTACTTTAGGGGGTCGGTGAACACTGAAGCTTTCTTT. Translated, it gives CASSYFRGSVNTEAFF.

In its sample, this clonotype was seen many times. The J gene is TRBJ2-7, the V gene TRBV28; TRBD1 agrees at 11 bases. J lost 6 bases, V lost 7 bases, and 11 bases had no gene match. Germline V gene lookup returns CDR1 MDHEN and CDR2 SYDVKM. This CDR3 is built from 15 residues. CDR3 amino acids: CASKLGDRGSSEQYF. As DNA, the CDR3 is TGTGCCAGCAAGTTGGGGGACAGGGGGAGCTCCGAGCAGTACTTC.

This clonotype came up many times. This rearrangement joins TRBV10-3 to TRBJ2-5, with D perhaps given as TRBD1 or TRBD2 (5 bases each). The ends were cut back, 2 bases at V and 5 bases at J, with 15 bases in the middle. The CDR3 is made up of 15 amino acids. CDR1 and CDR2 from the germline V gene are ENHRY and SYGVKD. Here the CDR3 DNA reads TGTGCCATCAGTGAGAGTTCGGGGCTAGGGGAGACCCAGTACTTC. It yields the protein CAISESSGLGETQYF.

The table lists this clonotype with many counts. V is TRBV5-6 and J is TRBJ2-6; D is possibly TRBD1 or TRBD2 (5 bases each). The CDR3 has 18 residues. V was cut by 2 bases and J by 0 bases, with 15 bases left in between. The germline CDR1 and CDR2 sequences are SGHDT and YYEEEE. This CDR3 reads CASSFGAPLSSGANVLTF. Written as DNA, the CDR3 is TGTGCCAGCAGCTTCGGGGCACCCCTGAGCTCTGGGGCCAACGTCCTGACTTTC.

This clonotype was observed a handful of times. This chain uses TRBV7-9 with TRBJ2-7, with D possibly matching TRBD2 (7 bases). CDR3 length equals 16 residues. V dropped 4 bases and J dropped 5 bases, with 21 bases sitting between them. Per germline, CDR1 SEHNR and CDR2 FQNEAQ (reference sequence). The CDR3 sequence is CASSWGGGRGGNEQYF. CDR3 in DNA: TGTGCCAGCAGCTGGGGGGGAGGCAGGGGCGGAAACGAGCAGTACTTC.

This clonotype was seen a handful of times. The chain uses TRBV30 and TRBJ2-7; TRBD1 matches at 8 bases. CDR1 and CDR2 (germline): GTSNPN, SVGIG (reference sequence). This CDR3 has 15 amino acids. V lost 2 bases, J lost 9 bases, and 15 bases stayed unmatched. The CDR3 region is CAWSQNGQGLHGQYF. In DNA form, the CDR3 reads TGTGCCTGGAGTCAGAACGGACAGGGACTCCATGGGCAGTACTTC. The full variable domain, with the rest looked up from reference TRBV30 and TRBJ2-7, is SQTIHQWPATLVQPVGSPLSLECTVEGTSNPNLYWYRQAAGRGLQLLFYSVGIGQISSEVPQNLSASRPQDRQFILSSKKLLLSDSGFYLCAWSQNGQGLHGQYFGPGTRLTVT.

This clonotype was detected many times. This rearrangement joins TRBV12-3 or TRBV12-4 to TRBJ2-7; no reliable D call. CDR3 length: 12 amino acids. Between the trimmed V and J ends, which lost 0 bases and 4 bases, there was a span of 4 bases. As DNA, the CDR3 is TGTGCCAGCAGTTTAGCAGCGTACGAGCAGTACTTC. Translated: CASSLAAYEQYF.

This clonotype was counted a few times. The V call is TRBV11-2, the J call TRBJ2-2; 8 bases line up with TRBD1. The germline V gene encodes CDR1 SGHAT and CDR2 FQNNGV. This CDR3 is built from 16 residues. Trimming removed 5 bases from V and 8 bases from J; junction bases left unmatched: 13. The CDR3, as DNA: TGTGCCAGCAGCGGCGGACAGGGTTTTGCCTTAGGGGAGCTGTTTTTT. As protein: CASSGGQGFALGELFF.

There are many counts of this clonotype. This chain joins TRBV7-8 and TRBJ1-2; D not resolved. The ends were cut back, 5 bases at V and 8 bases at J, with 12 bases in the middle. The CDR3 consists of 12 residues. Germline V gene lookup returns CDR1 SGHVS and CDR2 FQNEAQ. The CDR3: CASSPRVGGYTF. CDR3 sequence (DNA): TGTGCCAGCAGCCCCCGGGTTGGCGGCTACACCTTC.

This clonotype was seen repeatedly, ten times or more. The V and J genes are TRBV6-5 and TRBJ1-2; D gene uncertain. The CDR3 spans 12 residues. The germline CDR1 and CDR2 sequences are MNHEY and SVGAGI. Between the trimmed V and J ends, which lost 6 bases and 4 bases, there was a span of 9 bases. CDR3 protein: CASSPGSYGYTF. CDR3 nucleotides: TGTGCCAGCAGCCCCGGGTCCTATGGCTACACCTTC.

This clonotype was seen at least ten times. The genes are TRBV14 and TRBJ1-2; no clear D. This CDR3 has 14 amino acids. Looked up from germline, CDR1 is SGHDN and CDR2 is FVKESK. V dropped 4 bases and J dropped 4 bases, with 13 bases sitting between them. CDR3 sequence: CASSPSQSRYGYTF. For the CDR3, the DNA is TGTGCCAGCAGCCCTTCACAGAGCCGCTATGGCTACACCTTC.

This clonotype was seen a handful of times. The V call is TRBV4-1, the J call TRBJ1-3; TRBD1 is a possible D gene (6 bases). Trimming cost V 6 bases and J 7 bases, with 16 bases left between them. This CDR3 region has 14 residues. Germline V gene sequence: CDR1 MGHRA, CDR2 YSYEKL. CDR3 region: CASRQTGFGNTIYF. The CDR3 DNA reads TGCGCCAGCAGGCAAACAGGGTTCGGGAACACCATATATTTT.

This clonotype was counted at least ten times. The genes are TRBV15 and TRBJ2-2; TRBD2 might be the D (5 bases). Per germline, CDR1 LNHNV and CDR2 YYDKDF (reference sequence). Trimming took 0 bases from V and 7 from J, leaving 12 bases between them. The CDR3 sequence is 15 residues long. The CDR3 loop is CATSRDSSWVGELFF. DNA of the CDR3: TGTGCCACCAGCAGAGATTCTAGCTGGGTCGGGGAGCTGTTTTTT.

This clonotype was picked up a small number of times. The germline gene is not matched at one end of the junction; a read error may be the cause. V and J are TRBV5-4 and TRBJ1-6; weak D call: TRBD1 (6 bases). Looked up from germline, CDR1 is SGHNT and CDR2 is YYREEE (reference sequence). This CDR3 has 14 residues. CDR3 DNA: TGTGCCAGCAGCTTGGACAGGGTGGGTTCAACCCTCAACTTT. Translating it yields CASSLDRVGSTLNF.

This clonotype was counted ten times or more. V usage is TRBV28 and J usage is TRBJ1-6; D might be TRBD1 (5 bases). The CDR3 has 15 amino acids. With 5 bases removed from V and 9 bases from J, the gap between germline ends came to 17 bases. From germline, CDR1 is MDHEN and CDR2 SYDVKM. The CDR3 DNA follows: TGTGCCAGCAGTATCCTGTGGGGGAGAGGTTCACCCCTCCACTTT. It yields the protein CASSILWGRGSPLHF.

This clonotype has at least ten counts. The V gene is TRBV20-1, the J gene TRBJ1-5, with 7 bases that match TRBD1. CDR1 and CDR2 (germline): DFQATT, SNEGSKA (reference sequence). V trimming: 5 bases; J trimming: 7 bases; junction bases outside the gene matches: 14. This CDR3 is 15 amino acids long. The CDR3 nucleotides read TGCAGTGCTGGATTACAGGGGAGCGGCGGGCAGCCCCAGCATTTT. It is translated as CSAGLQGSGGQPQHF.

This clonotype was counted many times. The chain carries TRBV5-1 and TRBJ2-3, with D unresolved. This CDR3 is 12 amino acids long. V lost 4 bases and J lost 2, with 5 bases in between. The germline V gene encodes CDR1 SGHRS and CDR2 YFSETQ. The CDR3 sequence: CASSGSTDTQYF. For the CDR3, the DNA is TGCGCCAGCAGCGGGTCCACAGATACGCAGTATTTT.

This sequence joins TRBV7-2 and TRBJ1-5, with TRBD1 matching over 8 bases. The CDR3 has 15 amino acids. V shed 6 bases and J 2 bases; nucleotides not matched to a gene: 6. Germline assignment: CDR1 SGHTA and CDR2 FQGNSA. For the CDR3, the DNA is TGTGCCAGCAGTCGGACAGGGCTTGGCAATCAGCCCCAGCATTTT. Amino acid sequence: CASSRTGLGNQPQHF.